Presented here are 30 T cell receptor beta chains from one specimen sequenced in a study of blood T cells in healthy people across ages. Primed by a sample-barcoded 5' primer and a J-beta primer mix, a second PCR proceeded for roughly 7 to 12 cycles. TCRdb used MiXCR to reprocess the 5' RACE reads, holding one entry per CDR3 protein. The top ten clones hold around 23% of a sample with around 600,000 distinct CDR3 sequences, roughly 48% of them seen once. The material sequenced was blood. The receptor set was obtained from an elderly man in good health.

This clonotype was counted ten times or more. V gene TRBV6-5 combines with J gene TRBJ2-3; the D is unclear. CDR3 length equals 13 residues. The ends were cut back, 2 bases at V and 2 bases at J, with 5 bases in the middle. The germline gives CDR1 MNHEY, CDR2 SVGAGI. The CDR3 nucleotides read TGTGCCAGCAGTTACGACCCCACAGATACGCAGTATTTT. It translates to CASSYDPTDTQYF.

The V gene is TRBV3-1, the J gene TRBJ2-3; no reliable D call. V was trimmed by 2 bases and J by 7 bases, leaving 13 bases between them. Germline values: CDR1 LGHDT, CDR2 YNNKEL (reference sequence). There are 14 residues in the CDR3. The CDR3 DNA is TGTGCCAGCAGCCAACCTACTCGCCCGCATACGCAGTATTTT. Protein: CASSQPTRPHTQYF.

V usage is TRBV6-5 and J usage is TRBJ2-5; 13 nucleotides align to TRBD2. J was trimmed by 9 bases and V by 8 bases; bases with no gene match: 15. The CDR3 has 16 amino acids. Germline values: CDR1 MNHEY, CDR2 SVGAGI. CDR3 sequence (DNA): TGTGCCAGCCTGTCAACCGGACTAGCGGGAGTGGAGGCCCAGTACTTC. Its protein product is CASLSTGLAGVEAQYF.

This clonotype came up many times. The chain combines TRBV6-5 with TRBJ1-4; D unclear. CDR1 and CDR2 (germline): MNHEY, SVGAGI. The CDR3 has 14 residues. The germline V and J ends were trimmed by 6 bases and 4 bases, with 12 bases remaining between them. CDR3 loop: CASRGWEHNEKLFF. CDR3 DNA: TGTGCCAGCAGGGGGTGGGAGCATAATGAAAAACTGTTTTTT.

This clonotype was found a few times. DNA for the CDR3: TGTGCCAGCAGCGAACCGGGACCCACGAACTATGGCTACACCTTC. It encodes CASSEPGPTNYGYTF. This sequence joins TRBV7-9 and TRBJ1-2, with a weak D call TRBD1 (5 bases). V lost 5 bases and J 2 bases, leaving 15 bases between the germline ends. The CDR3 spans 15 residues. Germline V lookup: CDR1 SEHNR, CDR2 FQNEAQ (reference sequence).

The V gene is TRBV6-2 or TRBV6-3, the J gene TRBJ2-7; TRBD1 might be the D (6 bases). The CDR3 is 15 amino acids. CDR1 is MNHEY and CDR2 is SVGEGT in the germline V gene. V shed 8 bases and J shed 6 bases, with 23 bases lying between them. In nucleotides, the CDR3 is TGTGCCAGCCTCGGGAATCCGGCGGCCAGGGGCGAGCAGTACTTC. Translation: CASLGNPAARGEQYF.

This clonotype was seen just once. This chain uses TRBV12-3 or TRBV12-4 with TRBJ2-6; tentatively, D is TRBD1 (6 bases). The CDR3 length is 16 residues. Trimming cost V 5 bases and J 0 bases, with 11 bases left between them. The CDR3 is CASSQTGRSGANVLTF. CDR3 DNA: TGTGCCAGCAGTCAGACAGGTCGCTCTGGGGCCAACGTCCTGACTTTC.

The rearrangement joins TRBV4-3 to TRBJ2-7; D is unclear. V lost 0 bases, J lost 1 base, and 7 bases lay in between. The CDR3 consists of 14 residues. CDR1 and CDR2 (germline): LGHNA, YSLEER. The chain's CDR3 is CASSQEYGSYEQYF. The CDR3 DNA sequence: TGCGCCAGCAGCCAAGAGTACGGATCCTACGAGCAGTACTTC.

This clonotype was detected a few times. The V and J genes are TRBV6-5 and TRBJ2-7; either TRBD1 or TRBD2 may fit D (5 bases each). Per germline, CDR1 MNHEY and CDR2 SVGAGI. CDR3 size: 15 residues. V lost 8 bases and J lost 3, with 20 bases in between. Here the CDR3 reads CASGYGIVRGYEQYF. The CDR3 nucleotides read TGTGCCAGCGGATACGGGATCGTAAGGGGCTACGAGCAGTACTTC.

In nucleotides, the CDR3 is TGTGCCAGCAGTGGGGCCACGGAATTCTACGAGCAGTACTTC. Its protein product is CASSGATEFYEQYF. The chain uses TRBV28 and TRBJ2-7; a possible D gene is TRBD1 (5 bases). CDR3 length equals 14 residues. Trimming removed 5 bases at V and 3 bases at J, with 14 bases between. The germline V gene has CDR1 MDHEN and CDR2 SYDVKM.

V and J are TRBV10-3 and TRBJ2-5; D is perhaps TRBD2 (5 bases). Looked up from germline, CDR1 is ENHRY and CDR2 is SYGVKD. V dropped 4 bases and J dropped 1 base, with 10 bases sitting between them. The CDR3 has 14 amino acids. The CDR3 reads CAISGGRGQETQYF. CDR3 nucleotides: TGTGCCATCAGTGGAGGGCGAGGCCAAGAGACCCAGTACTTC.

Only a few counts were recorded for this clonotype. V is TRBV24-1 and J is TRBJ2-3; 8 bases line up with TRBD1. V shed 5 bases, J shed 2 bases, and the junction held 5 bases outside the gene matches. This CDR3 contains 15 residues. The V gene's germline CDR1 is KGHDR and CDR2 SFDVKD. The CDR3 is CATSGGQDNTDTQYF. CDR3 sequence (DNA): TGTGCCACCAGTGGGGGACAGGATAACACAGATACGCAGTATTTT.

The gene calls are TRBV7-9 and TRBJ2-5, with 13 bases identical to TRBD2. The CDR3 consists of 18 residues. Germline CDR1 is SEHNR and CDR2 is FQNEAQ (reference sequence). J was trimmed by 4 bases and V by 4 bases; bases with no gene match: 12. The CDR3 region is CASSSTGTSGARRETQYF. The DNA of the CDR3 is TGTGCCAGCAGCTCTACCGGGACTAGCGGGGCCAGAAGAGAGACCCAGTACTTC.

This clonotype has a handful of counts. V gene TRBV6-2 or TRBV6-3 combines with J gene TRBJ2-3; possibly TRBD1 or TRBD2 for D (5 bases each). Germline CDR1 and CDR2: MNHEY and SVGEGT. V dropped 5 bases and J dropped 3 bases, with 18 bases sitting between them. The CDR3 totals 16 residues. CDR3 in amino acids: CASSNPPGPKTDTQYF. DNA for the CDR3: TGTGCCAGCAGTAACCCCCCGGGACCGAAAACAGATACGCAGTATTTT.

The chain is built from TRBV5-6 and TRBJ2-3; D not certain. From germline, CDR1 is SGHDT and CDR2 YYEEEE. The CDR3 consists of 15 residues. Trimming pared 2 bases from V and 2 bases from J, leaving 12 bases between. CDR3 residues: CASSLRVEYTDTQYF. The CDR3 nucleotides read TGTGCCAGCAGCTTACGGGTCGAGTACACAGATACGCAGTATTTT.

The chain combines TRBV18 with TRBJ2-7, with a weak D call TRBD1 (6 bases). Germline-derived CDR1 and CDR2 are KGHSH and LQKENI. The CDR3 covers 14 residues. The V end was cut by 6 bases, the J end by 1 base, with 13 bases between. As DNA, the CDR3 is TGTGCCAGCTCTAACGACAGGACTTCCTACGAGCAGTACTTC. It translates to CASSNDRTSYEQYF.

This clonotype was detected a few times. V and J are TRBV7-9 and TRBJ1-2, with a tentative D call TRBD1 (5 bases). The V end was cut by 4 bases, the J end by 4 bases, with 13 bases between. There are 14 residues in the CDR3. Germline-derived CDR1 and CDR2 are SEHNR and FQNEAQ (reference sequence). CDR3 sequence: CASSSRDRGYGYTF. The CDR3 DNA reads TGTGCCAGCAGCTCCCGGGACCGAGGCTATGGCTACACCTTC.

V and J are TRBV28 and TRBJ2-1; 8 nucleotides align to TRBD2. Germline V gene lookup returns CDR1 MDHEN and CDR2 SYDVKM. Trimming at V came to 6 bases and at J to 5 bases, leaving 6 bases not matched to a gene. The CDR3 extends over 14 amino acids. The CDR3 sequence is CASRTGGLNNEQFF. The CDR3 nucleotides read TGTGCCAGCAGGACGGGAGGGCTCAACAATGAGCAGTTCTTC. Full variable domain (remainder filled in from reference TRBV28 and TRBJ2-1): DVKVTQSSRYLVKRTGEKVFLECVQDMDHENMFWYRQDPGLGLRLIYFSYDVKMKEKGDIPEGYSVSREKKERFSLILESASTNQTSMYLCASRTGGLNNEQFFGPGTRLTVL.

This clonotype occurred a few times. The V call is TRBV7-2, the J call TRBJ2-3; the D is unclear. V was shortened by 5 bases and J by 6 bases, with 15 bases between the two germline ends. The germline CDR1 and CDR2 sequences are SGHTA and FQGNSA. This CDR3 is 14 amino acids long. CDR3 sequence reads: CASSAAWRFDTQYF. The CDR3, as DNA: TGTGCCAGCAGCGCCGCCTGGCGGTTCGATACGCAGTATTTT.

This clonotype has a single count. CDR3 DNA sequence: TGTGCCAGCAGCTTACCCCGCGACAGGAGCTCCTATAATTCACCCCTCCACTTT. This encodes CASSLPRDRSSYNSPLHF. The gene calls are TRBV7-2 and TRBJ1-6; TRBD1 is a possible D gene (6 bases). The CDR3 runs 18 residues. Germline V CDR1 and CDR2: SGHTA, FQGNSA. V was trimmed by 2 bases and J by 0 bases, leaving 14 bases between them.

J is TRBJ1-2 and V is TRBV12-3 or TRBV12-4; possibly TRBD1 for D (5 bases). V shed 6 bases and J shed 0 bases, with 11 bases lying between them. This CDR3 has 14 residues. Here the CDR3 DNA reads TGTGCCAGCAGGGGGAGGGGAGCTAACTATGGCTACACCTTC. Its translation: CASRGRGANYGYTF.

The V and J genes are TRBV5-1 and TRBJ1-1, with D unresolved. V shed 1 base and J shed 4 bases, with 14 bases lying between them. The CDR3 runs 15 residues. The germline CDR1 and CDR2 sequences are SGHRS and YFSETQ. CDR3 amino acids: CASSLFGSLGTEAFF. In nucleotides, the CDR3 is TGCGCCAGCAGCTTGTTCGGCAGCCTAGGCACTGAAGCTTTCTTT.

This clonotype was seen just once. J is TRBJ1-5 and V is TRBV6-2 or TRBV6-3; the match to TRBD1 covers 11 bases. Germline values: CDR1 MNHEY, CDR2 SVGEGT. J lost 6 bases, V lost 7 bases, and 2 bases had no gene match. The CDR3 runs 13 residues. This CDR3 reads CASKGTGGQPQHF. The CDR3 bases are TGTGCCAGCAAGGGGACAGGGGGTCAGCCCCAGCATTTT.

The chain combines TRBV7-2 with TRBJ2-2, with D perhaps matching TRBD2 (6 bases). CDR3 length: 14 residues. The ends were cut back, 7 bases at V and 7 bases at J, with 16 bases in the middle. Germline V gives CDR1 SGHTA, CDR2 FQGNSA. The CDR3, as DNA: TGTGCCAGCAAAAGCACGGGGGAGGACGGGGAGCTGTTTTTT. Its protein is CASKSTGEDGELFF. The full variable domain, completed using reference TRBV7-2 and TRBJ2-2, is GAGVSQSPSNKVTEKGKDVELRCDPISGHTALYWYRQSLGQGLEFLIYFQGNSAPDKSGLPSDRFSAERTGGSVSTLTIQRTQQEDSAVYLCASKSTGEDGELFFGEGSRLTVL.

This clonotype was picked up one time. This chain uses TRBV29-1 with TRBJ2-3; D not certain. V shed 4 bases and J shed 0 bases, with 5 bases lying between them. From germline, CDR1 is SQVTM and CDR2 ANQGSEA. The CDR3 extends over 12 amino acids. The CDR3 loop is CSVGVSTDTQYF. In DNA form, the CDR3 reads TGCAGCGTTGGGGTTAGCACAGATACGCAGTATTTT.

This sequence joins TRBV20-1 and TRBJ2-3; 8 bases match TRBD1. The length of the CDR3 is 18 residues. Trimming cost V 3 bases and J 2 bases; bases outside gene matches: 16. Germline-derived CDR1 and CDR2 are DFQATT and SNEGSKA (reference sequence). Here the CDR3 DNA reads TGCAGTGCTAGGAGTCTAGCGATAACTCAGGGGGCCACAGATACGCAGTATTTT. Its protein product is CSARSLAITQGATDTQYF.

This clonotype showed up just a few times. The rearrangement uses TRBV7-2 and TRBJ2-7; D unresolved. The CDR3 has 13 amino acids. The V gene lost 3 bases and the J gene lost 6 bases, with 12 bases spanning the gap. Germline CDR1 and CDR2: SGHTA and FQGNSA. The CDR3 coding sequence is TGTGCCAGCAGCTTGGGCGAAGGTCGCGAGCAGTACTTC. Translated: CASSLGEGREQYF.

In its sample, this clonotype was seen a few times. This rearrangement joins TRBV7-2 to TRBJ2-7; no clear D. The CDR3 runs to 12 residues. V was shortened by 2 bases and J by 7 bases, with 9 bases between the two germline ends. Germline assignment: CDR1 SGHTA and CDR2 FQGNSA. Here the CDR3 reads CASSLHGREQYF. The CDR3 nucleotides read TGTGCCAGCAGCTTACACGGGCGAGAGCAGTACTTC.

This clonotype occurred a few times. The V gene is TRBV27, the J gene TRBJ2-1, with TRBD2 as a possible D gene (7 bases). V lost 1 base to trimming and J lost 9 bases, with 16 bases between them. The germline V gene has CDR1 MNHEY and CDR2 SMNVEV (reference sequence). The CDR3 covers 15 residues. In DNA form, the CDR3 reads TGTGCCAGCAGTTTATTACTGGGGGGGGGCGGTGAGCAGTTCTTC. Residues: CASSLLLGGGGEQFF.

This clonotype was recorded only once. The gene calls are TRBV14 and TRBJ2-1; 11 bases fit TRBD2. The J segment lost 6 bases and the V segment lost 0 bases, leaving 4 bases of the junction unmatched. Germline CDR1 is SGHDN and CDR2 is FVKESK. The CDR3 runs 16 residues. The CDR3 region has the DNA TGTGCCAGCAGCCAAGAGACTAGCGGGATAACCAATGAGCAGTTCTTC. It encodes CASSQETSGITNEQFF.